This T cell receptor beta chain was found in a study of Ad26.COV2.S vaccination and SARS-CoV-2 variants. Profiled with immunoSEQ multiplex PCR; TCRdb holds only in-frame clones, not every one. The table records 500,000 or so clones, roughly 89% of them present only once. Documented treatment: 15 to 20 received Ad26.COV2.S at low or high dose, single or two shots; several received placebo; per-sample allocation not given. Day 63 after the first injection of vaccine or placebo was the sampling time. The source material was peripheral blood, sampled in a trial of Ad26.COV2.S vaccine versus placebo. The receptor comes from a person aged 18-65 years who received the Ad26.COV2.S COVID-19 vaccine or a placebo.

Here the CDR3 DNA reads TGTGCCAGCAGGGGGACAGGGAGGAACACTGAAGCTTTCTTT. Translated, it gives CASRGTGRNTEAFF. The gene calls are TRBV2 and TRBJ1-1, with 9 bases identical to TRBD1. V was clipped by 6 bases and J by 1 base; unmatched bases: 3. This CDR3 spans 14 amino acids. The germline gives CDR1 SNHLY, CDR2 FYNNEI.